These 10 T cell receptor beta chains were sequenced from one sample in a study of T cells in Graves' hyperthyroidism and ophthalmopathy (dated by TCRdb to between 2018 and 2021). Library preparation used multiplex PCR. TCRdb records Illumina HiSeq 2000 as the sequencer. Amplification of TCR beta CDR3 regions was carried out from RNA transcripts. A first-round RT-PCR of the TCR CDR3 used the HTBI primer set with the Qiagen OneStep RT-PCR kit. TCRdb ran its own pipeline on the public reads, namely fastp trimming at Q25 and MiXCR clone calling, and kept in-frame beta chains. Each record represents a unique CDR3 protein, reported with the most common genes and DNA among its rows. Within this sample are roughly 300,000 distinct CDR3 sequences, with around 20% of them counted one time only. 50% of the sample is held by the ten biggest clonotypes. Sequences were obtained from blood. The receptors derive from a woman in her fifties or sixties with Graves' hyperthyroidism.

With respect to this clonotype: A much larger clonotype is one base distant, so this may be a read error. The rearrangement links TRBV27 to TRBJ2-7, with D uncertain. The CDR3 has 14 residues. V gave up 2 bases and J gave up 2 bases, with 10 bases separating them. Looked up from germline, CDR1 is MNHEY and CDR2 is SMNVEV (reference sequence). The CDR3 loop reads CASSLRKQTYEQYF. CDR3 coding DNA: TGTGCCAGCAGTTTAAGGAAACAGACCTACGAGCAGTACTTC.

The sample holds many counts of this clonotype. The CDR3: CASSRTNLNTEAFF. DNA of the CDR3: TGCGCCAGCAGCCGTACAAACTTAAACACTGAAGCTTTCTTT. The rearrangement joins TRBV5-1 to TRBJ1-1; D gene uncertain. This CDR3 is 14 amino acids long. Germline lookup yields CDR1 SGHRS and CDR2 YFSETQ. With 4 bases removed from V and 2 bases from J, the gap between germline ends came to 12 bases.

This clonotype was seen many times. The V call is TRBV19, the J call TRBJ2-5, with D perhaps TRBD1 or TRBD2 (5 bases each). This CDR3 has 17 residues. Germline CDR1 and CDR2: LNHDA and SQIVND (reference sequence). Trimming cost V 3 bases and J 5 bases, with 22 bases left between them. CDR3: CASSMVTGTRRSETQYF. CDR3 nucleotides: TGTGCCAGTAGTATGGTCACCGGGACCAGGAGATCGGAGACCCAGTACTTC.

This clonotype appeared many times. The chain is built from TRBV20-1 and TRBJ1-6, with TRBD1 matching over 10 bases. The germline V gene has CDR1 DFQATT and CDR2 SNEGSKA (reference sequence). This CDR3 spans 14 amino acids. Trimming cost V 6 bases and J 9 bases; bases outside gene matches: 8. The CDR3 loop is CSAGRGQGISPLHF. The CDR3 DNA follows: TGCAGTGCCGGCCGGGGACAGGGGATTTCACCCCTCCACTTT.

This clonotype was counted between two and nine times. The gene calls are TRBV9 and TRBJ2-3; TRBD1 matches 9 bases. This CDR3 spans 16 amino acids. Germline CDR1 SGDLS, CDR2 YYNGEE. With 4 bases clipped from V and 6 bases from J, the junction kept 12 bases outside the gene matches. The CDR3 loop reads CASSPREGQGRDTQYF. The CDR3 bases are TGTGCCAGCAGCCCCCGAGAGGGACAGGGAAGGGATACGCAGTATTTT.

In this sample, this clonotype turned up a few times. V is TRBV3-1 and J is TRBJ1-3, with 7 bases identical to TRBD1. Germline V gene sequence: CDR1 LGHDT, CDR2 YNNKEL (reference sequence). CDR3 length equals 16 residues. Losses at the gene ends were 2 bases for V and 8 bases for J; bases not matched to a gene: 12. CDR3 residues: CASSQSFDRERYTIYF. In nucleotides, the CDR3 is TGTGCCAGCAGCCAATCGTTCGACAGGGAGAGATACACCATATATTTT.

This clonotype was recorded many times. The V call is TRBV19, the J call TRBJ1-2; D gene uncertain. The CDR3 has 13 residues. Trimming left V 3 bases short and J 2 bases short, with 7 bases between. Germline CDR1 LNHDA, CDR2 SQIVND (reference sequence). The CDR3 sequence: CASSISGNYGYTF. CDR3 nucleotides: TGTGCCAGTAGTATCTCCGGGAACTATGGCTACACCTTC.

The CDR3 is CSVGYNEQYF. The CDR3 DNA reads TGCAGCGTTGGGTACAATGAGCAGTACTTC. This sequence joins TRBV29-1 and TRBJ2-1, with D unresolved. The DNA end lines up better with TRBJ2-7; the J call may be wrong. CDR3 size: 10 residues. The germline V gene has CDR1 SQVTM and CDR2 ANQGSEA.

The chain couples TRBV28 to TRBJ1-2, with D possibly TRBD1 on 5 matching bases. The CDR3 has 16 residues. Germline CDR1 MDHEN, CDR2 SYDVKM. V was pared by 4 bases and J by 3 bases, with 18 bases between. CDR3 sequence reads: CASSSQWADRYYGYTF. The CDR3 region has the DNA TGTGCCAGCAGTTCCCAGTGGGCAGACAGATACTATGGCTACACCTTC.

This clonotype was detected ten times or more. In DNA, the CDR3 is TGTGCCAGCAGCTTCGGACAGGGGAGAACCGGGGAGCTGTTTTTT. As protein: CASSFGQGRTGELFF. The chain is built from TRBV3-1 and TRBJ2-2; 9 bases map to TRBD1. Germline CDR1 LGHDT, CDR2 YNNKEL (reference sequence). This CDR3 has 15 residues. V lost 5 bases to trimming and J lost 5 bases; unmatched junction nucleotides: 6. Filled out from reference TRBV3-1 and TRBJ2-2, the complete variable domain reads DTAVSQTPKYLVTQMGNDKSIKCEQNLGHDTMYWYKQDSKKFLKIMFSYNNKELIINETVPNRFSPKSPDKAHLNLHINSLELGDSAVYFCASSFGQGRTGELFFGEGSRLTVL.